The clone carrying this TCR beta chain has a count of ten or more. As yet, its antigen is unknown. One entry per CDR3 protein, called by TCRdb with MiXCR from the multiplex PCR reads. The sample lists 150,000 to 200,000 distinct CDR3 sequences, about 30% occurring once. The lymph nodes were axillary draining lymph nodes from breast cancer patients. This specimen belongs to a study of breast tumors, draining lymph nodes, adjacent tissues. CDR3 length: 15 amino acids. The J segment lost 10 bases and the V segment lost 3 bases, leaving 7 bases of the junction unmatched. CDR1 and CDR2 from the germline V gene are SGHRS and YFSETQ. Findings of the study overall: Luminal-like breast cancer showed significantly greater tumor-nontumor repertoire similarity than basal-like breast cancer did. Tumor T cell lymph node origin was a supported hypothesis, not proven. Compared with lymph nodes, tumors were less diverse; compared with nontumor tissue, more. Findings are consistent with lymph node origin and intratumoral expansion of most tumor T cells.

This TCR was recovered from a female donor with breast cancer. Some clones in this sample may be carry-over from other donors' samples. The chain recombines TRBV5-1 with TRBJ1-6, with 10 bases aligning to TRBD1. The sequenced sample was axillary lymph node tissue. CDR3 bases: TGCGCCAGCAGCTACTTGGGGACAGGGGTGTCACCCCTCCACTTT. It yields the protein CASSYLGTGVSPLHF.